These 29 T cell receptor beta chains share one sample of origin, sequenced in a study of blood T cell repertoires in COVID-19. The table came from immunoSEQ multiplex PCR; TCRdb's copy has only in-frame clones and leaves some out. The sample yields fewer than 60,000 clones, 85% to 95% seen once. Sequenced material: peripheral blood. These receptors all stem from a man between 60 and 70 years old with COVID-19, enrolled during active disease.

The V call is TRBV4-1, the J call TRBJ2-3; D is unclear. The germline gives CDR1 MGHRA, CDR2 YSYEKL. The CDR3 totals 16 residues. V lost 1 base and J lost 6, with 17 bases in between. The CDR3 loop is CASSQAPEAARDTQYF. DNA of the CDR3: TGCGCCAGCAGCCAAGCGCCTGAGGCCGCGAGGGATACGCAGTATTTT.

This chain connects TRBV7-2 to TRBJ1-6; 12 bases align to TRBD1. V lost 5 bases, J lost 9 bases, and 11 bases stayed unmatched. The CDR3 totals 17 residues. CDR1 and CDR2 from the germline V gene are SGHTA and FQGNSA. CDR3 residues: CASSLGQGASRASPLHF. CDR3 DNA: TGTGCCAGCAGCCTGGGACAGGGGGCATCCCGAGCTTCACCCCTCCACTTT.

The chain uses TRBV12-3 or TRBV12-4 and TRBJ1-1, with D unresolved. Between the trimmed V and J ends, which lost 6 bases and 0 bases, there was a span of 8 bases. This CDR3 region has 13 residues. The CDR3 loop reads CASSLRVNTEAFF. For the CDR3, the DNA is TGTGCCAGCAGCCTACGGGTGAACACTGAAGCTTTCTTT.

The chain links TRBV4-1 to TRBJ1-3; D may be TRBD1 (5 bases). V lost 4 bases to trimming and J lost 2 bases, with 21 bases between them. The CDR3 sequence is 18 residues long. The germline CDR1 and CDR2 sequences are MGHRA and YSYEKL. The CDR3 loop reads CASSPRAGGVEAGNTIYF. The CDR3 DNA is TGCGCCAGCAGCCCTCGGGCGGGGGGAGTGGAGGCTGGAAACACCATATATTTT.

The chain couples TRBV18 to TRBJ1-2, with 8 bases aligning to TRBD1. After removal of 3 bases from V and 4 bases from J, the junction contained 4 bases not matched to a gene. The CDR3 spans 14 residues. Germline values: CDR1 KGHSH, CDR2 LQKENI. The CDR3 spells CASSPGQGPYGYTF. The DNA of the CDR3 is TGTGCCAGCTCACCCGGACAGGGCCCCTATGGCTACACCTTC.

J is TRBJ2-2 and V is TRBV21-1; the table gives TRBD1 as D, unverified against the DNA. TRBV21-1 corresponds to a pseudogene. CDR3 size: 13 residues. This CDR3 reads CASPQTNTGELFF. In DNA form, the CDR3 reads TGTGCCAGCCCACAGACGAACACCGGGGAGCTGTTTTTT.

The gene calls are TRBV24-1 and TRBJ2-5; TRBD1 is a possible D gene (5 bases). The germline CDR1 and CDR2 sequences are KGHDR and SFDVKD. The ends were cut back, 3 bases at V and 9 bases at J, with 19 bases in the middle. The CDR3 loop spans 15 amino acids. The CDR3 DNA sequence: TGTGCCACCAGTGATACACAGGACCGTCCGTGGGCCCAGTACTTC. This sequence encodes CATSDTQDRPWAQYF.

The rearrangement joins TRBV14 to TRBJ1-3, with D possibly matching TRBD1 (5 bases). CDR1 is SGHDN, CDR2 FVKESK, per germline. This CDR3 spans 15 amino acids. V was clipped by 4 bases and J by 0 bases, with 10 bases between them. The DNA for the CDR3 is TGTGCCAGCAGCCTTCTGGGGGGCTCTGGAAACACCATATATTTT. Amino acids: CASSLLGGSGNTIYF.

The rearrangement joins TRBV6-6 to TRBJ2-2; the D gene is possibly TRBD2 (6 bases). Trimming took off 7 bases at V and 3 bases at J, with 12 bases between the two ends. The CDR3 totals 14 residues. Germline-derived CDR1 and CDR2 are MNHNY and SVGAGI (reference sequence). CDR3 sequence reads: CASKRGGHTGELFF. DNA for the CDR3: TGTGCCAGCAAACGGGGAGGACACACCGGGGAGCTGTTTTTT.

V is TRBV5-5 and J is TRBJ2-1, with TRBD2 as a possible D gene (6 bases). Trimming removed 1 base at V and 7 bases at J, with 18 bases between. CDR1 is SGHKS, CDR2 YYEKEE, per germline (reference sequence). CDR3 size: 16 residues. As DNA, the CDR3 is TGTGCCAGCAGCTTGAGGGAGACTAGGCTTGGGAATGAGCAGTTCTTC. This codes for CASSLRETRLGNEQFF.

V usage is TRBV27 and J usage is TRBJ2-2; the match to TRBD2 covers 8 bases. The CDR3 loop spans 16 amino acids. CDR1 is MNHEY, CDR2 SMNVEV, per germline (reference sequence). J lost 1 base, V lost 4 bases, and 5 bases had no gene match. CDR3 loop: CASSSKRGWNTGELFF. CDR3 nucleotide sequence: TGTGCCAGCAGTTCCAAGCGGGGGTGGAACACCGGGGAGCTGTTTTTT.

The chain joins TRBV19 to TRBJ2-1, with 7 bases identical to TRBD2. The CDR3 totals 14 residues. The ends lost 3 bases at V and 13 bases at J; junction bases unmatched: 12. In germline, CDR1 is LNHDA, CDR2 SQIVND (reference sequence). CDR3 DNA: TGTGCCAGTAGTATGGGGCCCAGCGGGGTGGCCCAGTTCTTC. Translating it yields CASSMGPSGVAQFF.

This chain connects TRBV9 to TRBJ2-7, with no clear D. Per germline, CDR1 SGDLS and CDR2 YYNGEE. This CDR3 region has 14 residues. Between the trimmed V and J ends, which lost 2 bases and 7 bases, there was a span of 16 bases. CDR3 sequence: CASSVDGLPEEQYF. DNA for the CDR3: TGTGCCAGCAGCGTCGACGGCCTCCCGGAGGAGCAGTACTTC.

V is TRBV19 and J is TRBJ2-3; 8 nucleotides line up with TRBD2. CDR1 LNHDA and CDR2 SQIVND come from the germline V gene (reference sequence). The CDR3 sequence is 12 residues long. V dropped 5 bases and J dropped 6; count of bases not matched to a gene: 1. CDR3 amino acids: CASSRGGDTQYF. CDR3 DNA: TGTGCCAGTAGTCGGGGGGGGGATACGCAGTATTTT.

The genes are TRBV18 and TRBJ1-5; 10 nucleotides match TRBD1. V was clipped by 3 bases and J by 6 bases; unmatched bases: 8. Germline lookup yields CDR1 KGHSH and CDR2 LQKENI. CDR3 length equals 16 residues. In DNA form, the CDR3 reads TGTGCCAGCTCACCTCCGGGACAGGGGACGGGTCAGCCCCAGCATTTT. The encoded protein is CASSPPGQGTGQPQHF. Variable domain in full (rest from reference TRBV18 and TRBJ1-5): NAGVMQNPRHLVRRRGQEARLRCSPMKGHSHVYWYRQLPEEGLKFMVYLQKENIIDESGMPKERFSAEFPKEGPSILRIQQVVRGDSAAYFCASSPPGQGTGQPQHFGDGTRLSIL.

This clone was detected only once. The CDR3 is CASHRLAGVTGELFF. CDR3 DNA sequence: TGTGCCAGCCACAGGCTAGCGGGAGTGACCGGGGAGCTGTTTTTT. The chain combines TRBV6-5 with TRBJ2-2; 10 positions agree with TRBD2. The CDR3 has 15 amino acids. J was trimmed by 5 bases and V by 8 bases; bases with no gene match: 8. Germline V gene sequence: CDR1 MNHEY, CDR2 SVGAGI.

V is TRBV18 and J is TRBJ2-7; TRBD1 agrees at 7 bases. The CDR3 consists of 15 residues. V shed 3 bases and J 0 bases; nucleotides not matched to a gene: 5. Germline-derived CDR1 and CDR2 are KGHSH and LQKENI. DNA of the CDR3: TGTGCCAGCTCACCCTGGACAGGAGGCTCCTACGAGCAGTACTTC. Translation gives CASSPWTGGSYEQYF.

The chain links TRBV6-1 to TRBJ1-2; 8 nucleotides agree with TRBD1. CDR3 length: 15 amino acids. Trimming removed 2 bases from V and 2 bases from J; junction bases left unmatched: 4. Germline CDR1 is MNHNS and CDR2 is SASEGT. In nucleotides, the CDR3 is TGTGCCAGCAGTGAATACGCAGGGGGCAACTATGGCTACACCTTC. Protein sequence: CASSEYAGGNYGYTF.

The rearrangement joins TRBV29-1 to TRBJ1-5; 9 bases are a match to TRBD1. Germline loops: CDR1 SQVTM, CDR2 ANQGSEA. The CDR3 is 14 residues long. Trimming cost V 4 bases and J 3 bases; bases outside gene matches: 4. The CDR3 coding sequence is TGCAGCGTTGGGACAGGGGTACTCAATCAGCCCCAGCATTTT. Amino acids: CSVGTGVLNQPQHF.

The J gene is TRBJ1-2, the V gene TRBV29-1; D is perhaps TRBD1 (5 bases). Germline V CDR1 and CDR2: SQVTM, ANQGSEA. Trimming pared 6 bases from V and 8 bases from J, leaving 19 bases between. The CDR3 has 13 residues. The chain's CDR3 is CSVKRGEVQGYTF. In DNA, the CDR3 is TGCAGCGTCAAACGGGGGGAGGTTCAGGGCTACACCTTC.

V gene TRBV6-6 combines with J gene TRBJ2-2, with TRBD1 matching 8 bases. Germline trimming cut 7 bases from V and 7 bases from J; bases unmatched to any gene: 11. This CDR3 contains 15 residues. CDR1 is MNHNY, CDR2 SVGAGI, per germline (reference sequence). In DNA form, the CDR3 reads TGTGCCAGCAAGTTACAGCCAGGGGGCCTCGGGGAGCTGTTTTTT. It specifies CASKLQPGGLGELFF.

This chain joins TRBV28 and TRBJ2-7; D is unresolved. The CDR3 loop spans 12 amino acids. Germline V gives CDR1 MDHEN, CDR2 SYDVKM. V shed 4 bases and J shed 10 bases, with 14 bases lying between them. The CDR3 DNA sequence: TGTGCCAGCAGTTGGAATCGGCAGGTTCAGTACTTC. This encodes CASSWNRQVQYF.

V gene TRBV7-9 combines with J gene TRBJ1-4; D remains ambiguous. Germline CDR1 is SEHNR and CDR2 is FQNEAQ (reference sequence). V was pared by 8 bases and J by 2 bases, with 9 bases between. CDR3 length: 13 amino acids. The CDR3 protein is CASRVSTNEKLFF. In DNA, the CDR3 is TGTGCCAGCCGGGTATCTACTAATGAAAAACTGTTTTTT.

The chain uses TRBV11-3 and TRBJ2-3; a weak D match, TRBD1 (8 bases). V shed 1 base and J shed 4 bases, with 18 bases lying between them. CDR3 size: 17 residues. Looked up from germline, CDR1 is SGHNT and CDR2 is YENEEA. CDR3 bases: TGTGCCAGCAGCTTAGGCGGGGGCGACAGGGGCGCAGATACGCAGTATTTT. Encoded protein: CASSLGGGDRGADTQYF.

The chain is built from TRBV7-9 and TRBJ2-2; the D gene is possibly TRBD2 (6 bases). This CDR3 region has 14 residues. Germline assignment: CDR1 SEHNR and CDR2 FQNEAQ (reference sequence). The V end was cut by 3 bases, the J end by 7 bases, with 12 bases between. The CDR3 DNA is TGTGCCAGCAGCTTGGAGGGAGCGGGCGGGGAGCTGTTTTTT. Protein product: CASSLEGAGGELFF.

The chain joins TRBV11-2 to TRBJ1-6, with 8 bases lining up with TRBD1. Germline V lookup: CDR1 SGHAT, CDR2 FQNNGV. The CDR3 runs to 16 residues. The V gene end was trimmed by 5 bases and the J gene end by 9 bases; junction bases not matched to a gene: 12. The CDR3 nucleotides read TGTGCCAGCAGCCGCCTGGGGGGGGACAGGAGTTCACCCCTCCACTTT. Translating it yields CASSRLGGDRSSPLHF.

This CDR3 reads CASSQVGASYEQYF. Here the CDR3 DNA reads TGTGCCAGCAGCCAAGTAGGGGCCTCCTACGAGCAGTACTTC. The gene calls are TRBV4-2 and TRBJ2-7; the D gene is possibly TRBD1 (5 bases). Looked up from germline, CDR1 is LGHNA and CDR2 is YNFKEQ. V shed 1 base and J shed 0 bases, with 7 bases lying between them. The CDR3 length is 14 residues.

The J gene is TRBJ2-1, the V gene TRBV19, with 10 bases matching TRBD1. The V gene end was trimmed by 8 bases and the J gene end by 2 bases; junction bases not matched to a gene: 6. Germline-derived CDR1 and CDR2 are LNHDA and SQIVND (reference sequence). The CDR3 spans 15 residues. The CDR3 loop reads CASAQGQGAYNEQFF. The CDR3 DNA follows: TGTGCCAGTGCCCAAGGACAGGGGGCCTACAATGAGCAGTTCTTC. Filled out from reference TRBV19 and TRBJ2-1, the complete variable domain reads DGGITQSPKYLFRKEGQNVTLSCEQNLNHDAMYWYRQDPGQGLRLIYYSQIVNDFQKGDIAEGYSVSREKKESFPLTVTSAQKNPTAFYLCASAQGQGAYNEQFFGPGTRLTVL.

The chain combines TRBV6-6 with TRBJ1-2; D not certain. The CDR3 consists of 13 residues. The germline V and J ends were trimmed by 3 bases and 6 bases, with 11 bases remaining between them. Germline V gives CDR1 MNHNY, CDR2 SVGAGI (reference sequence). The CDR3 DNA is TGTGCCAGCAGTTATCAAGTGAGGGATGGCTACACCTTC. The encoded protein is CASSYQVRDGYTF.